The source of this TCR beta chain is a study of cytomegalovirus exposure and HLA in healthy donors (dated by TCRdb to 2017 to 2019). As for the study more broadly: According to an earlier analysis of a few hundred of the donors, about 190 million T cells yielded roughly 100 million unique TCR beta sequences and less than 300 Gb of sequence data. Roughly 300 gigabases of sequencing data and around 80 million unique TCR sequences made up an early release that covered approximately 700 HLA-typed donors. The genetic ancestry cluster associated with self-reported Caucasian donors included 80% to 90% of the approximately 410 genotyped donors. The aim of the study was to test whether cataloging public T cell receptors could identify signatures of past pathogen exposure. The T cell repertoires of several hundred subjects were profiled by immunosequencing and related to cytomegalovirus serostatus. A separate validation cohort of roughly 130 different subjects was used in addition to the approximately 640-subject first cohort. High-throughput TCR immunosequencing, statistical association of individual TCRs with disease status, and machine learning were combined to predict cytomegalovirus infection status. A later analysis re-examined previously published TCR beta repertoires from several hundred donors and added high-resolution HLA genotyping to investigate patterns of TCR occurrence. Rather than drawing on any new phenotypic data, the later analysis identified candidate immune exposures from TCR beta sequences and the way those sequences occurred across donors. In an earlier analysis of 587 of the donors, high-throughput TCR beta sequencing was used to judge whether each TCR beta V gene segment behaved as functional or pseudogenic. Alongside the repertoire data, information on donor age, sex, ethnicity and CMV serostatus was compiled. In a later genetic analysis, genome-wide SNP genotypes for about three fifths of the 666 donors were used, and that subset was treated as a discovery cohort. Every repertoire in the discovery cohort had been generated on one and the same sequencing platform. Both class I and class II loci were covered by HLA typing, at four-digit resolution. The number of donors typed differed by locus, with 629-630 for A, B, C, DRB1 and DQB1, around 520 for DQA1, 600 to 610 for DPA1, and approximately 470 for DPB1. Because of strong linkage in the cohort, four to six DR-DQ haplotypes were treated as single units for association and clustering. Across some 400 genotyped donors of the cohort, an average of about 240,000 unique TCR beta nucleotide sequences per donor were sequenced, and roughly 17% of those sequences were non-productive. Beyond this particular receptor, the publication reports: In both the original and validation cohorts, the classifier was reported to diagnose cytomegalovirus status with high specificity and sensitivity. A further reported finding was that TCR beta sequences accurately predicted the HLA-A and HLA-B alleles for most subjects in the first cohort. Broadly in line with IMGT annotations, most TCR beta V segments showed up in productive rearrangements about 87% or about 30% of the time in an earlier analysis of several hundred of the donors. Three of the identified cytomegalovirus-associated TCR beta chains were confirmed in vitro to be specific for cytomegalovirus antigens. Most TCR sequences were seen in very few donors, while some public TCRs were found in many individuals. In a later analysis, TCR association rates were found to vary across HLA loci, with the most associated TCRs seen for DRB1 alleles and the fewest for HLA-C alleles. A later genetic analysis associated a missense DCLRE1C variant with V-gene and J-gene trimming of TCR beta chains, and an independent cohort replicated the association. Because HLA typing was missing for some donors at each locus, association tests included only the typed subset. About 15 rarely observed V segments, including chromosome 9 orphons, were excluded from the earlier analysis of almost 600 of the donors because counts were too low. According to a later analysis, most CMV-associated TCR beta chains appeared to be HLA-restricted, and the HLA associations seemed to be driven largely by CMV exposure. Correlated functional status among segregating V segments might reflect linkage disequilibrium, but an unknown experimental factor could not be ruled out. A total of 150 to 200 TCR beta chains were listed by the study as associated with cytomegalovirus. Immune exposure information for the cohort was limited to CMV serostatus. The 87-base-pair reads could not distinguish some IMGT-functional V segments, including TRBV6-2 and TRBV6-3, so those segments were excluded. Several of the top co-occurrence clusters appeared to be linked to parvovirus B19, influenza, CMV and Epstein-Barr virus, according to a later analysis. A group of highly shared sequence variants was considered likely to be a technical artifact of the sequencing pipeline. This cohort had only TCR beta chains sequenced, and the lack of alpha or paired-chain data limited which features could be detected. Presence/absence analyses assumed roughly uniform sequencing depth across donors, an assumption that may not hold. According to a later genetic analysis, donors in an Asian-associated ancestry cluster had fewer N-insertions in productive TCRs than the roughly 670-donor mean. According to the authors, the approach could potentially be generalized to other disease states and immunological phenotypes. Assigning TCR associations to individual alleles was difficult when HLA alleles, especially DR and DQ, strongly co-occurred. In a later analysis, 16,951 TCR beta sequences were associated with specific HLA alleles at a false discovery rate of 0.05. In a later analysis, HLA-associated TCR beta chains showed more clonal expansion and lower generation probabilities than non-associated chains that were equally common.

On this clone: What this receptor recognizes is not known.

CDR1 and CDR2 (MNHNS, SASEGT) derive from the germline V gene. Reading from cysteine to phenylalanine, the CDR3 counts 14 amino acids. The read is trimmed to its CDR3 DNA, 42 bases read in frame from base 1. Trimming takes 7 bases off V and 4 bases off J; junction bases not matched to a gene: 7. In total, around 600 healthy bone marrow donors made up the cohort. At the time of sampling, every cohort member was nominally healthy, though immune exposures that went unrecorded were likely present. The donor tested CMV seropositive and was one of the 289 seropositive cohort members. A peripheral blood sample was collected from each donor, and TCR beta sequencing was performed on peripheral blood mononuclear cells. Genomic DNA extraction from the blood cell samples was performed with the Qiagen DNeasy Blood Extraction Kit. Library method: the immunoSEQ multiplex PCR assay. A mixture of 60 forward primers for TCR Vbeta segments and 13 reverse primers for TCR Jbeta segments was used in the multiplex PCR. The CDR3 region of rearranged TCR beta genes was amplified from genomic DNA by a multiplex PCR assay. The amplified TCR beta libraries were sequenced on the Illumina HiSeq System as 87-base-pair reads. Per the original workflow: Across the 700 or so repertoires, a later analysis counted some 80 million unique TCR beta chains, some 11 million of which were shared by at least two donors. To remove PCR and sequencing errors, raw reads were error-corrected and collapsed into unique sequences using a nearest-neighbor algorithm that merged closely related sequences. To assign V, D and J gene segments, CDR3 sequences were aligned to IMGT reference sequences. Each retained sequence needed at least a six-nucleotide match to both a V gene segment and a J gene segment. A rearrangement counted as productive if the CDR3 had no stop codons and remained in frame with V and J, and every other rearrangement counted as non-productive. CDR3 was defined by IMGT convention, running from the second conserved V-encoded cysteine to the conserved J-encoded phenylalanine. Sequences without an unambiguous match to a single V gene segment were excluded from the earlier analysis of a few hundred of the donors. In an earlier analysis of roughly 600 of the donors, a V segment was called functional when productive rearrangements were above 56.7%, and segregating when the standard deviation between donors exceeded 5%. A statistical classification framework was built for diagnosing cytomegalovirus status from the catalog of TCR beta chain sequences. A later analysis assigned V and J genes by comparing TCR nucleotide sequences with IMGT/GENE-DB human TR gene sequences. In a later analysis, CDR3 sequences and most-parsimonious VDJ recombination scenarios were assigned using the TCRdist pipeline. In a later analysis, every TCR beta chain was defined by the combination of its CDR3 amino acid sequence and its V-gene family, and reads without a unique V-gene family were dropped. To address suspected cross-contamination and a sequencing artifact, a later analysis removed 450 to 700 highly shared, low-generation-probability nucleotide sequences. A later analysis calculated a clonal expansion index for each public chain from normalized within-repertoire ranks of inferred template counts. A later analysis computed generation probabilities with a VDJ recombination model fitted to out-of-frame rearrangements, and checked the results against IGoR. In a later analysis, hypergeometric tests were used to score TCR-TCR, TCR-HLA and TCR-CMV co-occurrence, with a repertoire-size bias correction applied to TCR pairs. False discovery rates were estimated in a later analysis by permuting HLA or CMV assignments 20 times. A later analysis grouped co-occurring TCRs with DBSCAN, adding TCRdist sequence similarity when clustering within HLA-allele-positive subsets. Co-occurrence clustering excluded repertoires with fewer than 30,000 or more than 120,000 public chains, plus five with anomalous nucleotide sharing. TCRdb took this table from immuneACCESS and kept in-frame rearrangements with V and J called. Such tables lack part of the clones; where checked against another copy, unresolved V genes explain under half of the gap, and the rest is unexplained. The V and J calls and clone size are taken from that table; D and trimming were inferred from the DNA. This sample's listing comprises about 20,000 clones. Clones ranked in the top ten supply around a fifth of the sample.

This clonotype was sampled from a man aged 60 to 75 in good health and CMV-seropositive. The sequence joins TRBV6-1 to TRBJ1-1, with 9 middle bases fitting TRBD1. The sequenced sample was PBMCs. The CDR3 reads CASKRQGVGTEAFF. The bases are TGTGCCAGCAAACGACAGGGGGTCGGCACTGAAGCTTTCTTT.